This TCR beta chain appears in the sequencing data of a study of blood T cell repertoires in COVID-19. Across the study: Specimens from acute and convalescent COVID-19 originated in the United States, Italy and Spain. PBMCs, B-cell-depleted T cells, or T cells provided the cDNA or gDNA that made up the material.

This clone appeared once. As processed by the authors: How many nucleated cells were present was estimated from reference gene primer amplification. The repertoire was sequenced with immunoSEQ multiplex PCR; TCRdb's copy has only in-frame clones and lacks some. The D gene and trimming were derived from the DNA, and the V and J assignments and clone size from that table. The table has about 480,000 clones, nearly 90% seen once. V was pared by 7 bases and J by 2 bases, with 2 bases of the junction left unmatched. Germline V gene sequence: CDR1 LNHDA, CDR2 SQIVND (reference sequence). This CDR3 has 14 amino acids.

Input material: peripheral blood. The receptor comes from a man between 18 and 35 years old with COVID-19, enrolled during active disease. J is TRBJ2-2 and V is TRBV19; 9 nucleotides align to TRBD1. The CDR3, as DNA: TGTGCCAGTATGGGACAGGGAAACACCGGGGAGCTGTTTTTT. Protein product: CASMGQGNTGELFF.